The rows below give T cell receptor beta chains drawn from one sample of a study of CD8 T cells in ankylosing spondylitis. MiXCR, run by TCRdb on the 5' RACE reads, gives a single entry per CDR3 protein. Of under 150,000 distinct CDR3 sequences listed, 11% were seen once; the top ten hold 4.1%. The material sequenced was blood, either unsorted or a sorted T cell fraction (not recorded which). These receptors all stem from a female donor with ankylosing spondylitis or in good health (not recorded which). CDR3s include the opening cysteine and the closing phenylalanine or tryptophan. Each record gives: clone size, J gene, D gene, V gene, CDR3 protein, CDR3 DNA. D genes are given only for firm matches. Clone size appears in some rows only: once, few, many, or a class for an expanded clone.

many TRBJ1-5 TRBD1 TRBV20-1 CSAADRAVGQPQHF TGCAGTGCCGCGGACAGGGCGGTTGGTCAGCCCCAGCATTTT
. TRBJ2-7 . TRBV5-1 CASSLHTGTYEQYF TGCGCCAGCAGCTTGCATACAGGTACCTACGAGCAGTACTTC
few TRBJ2-4 . TRBV20-1 CSARDDEVLAKNIQYF TGCAGTGCTAGAGATGACGAAGTTCTAGCCAAAAACATTCAGTACTTC
many TRBJ1-1 . TRBV6-1 CASSELGTTEAFF TGTGCCAGCAGTGAATTAGGGACGACTGAAGCTTTCTTT
many TRBJ1-5 . TRBV19 CASNPRGGESQPQHF TGTGCCAGTAACCCTAGAGGGGGGGAGAGTCAGCCCCAGCATTTT
many TRBJ2-7 . TRBV29-1 CSVYRDFPYEQYF TGCAGCGTCTACAGGGATTTTCCCTACGAGCAGTACTTC
few TRBJ2-5 TRBD1 TRBV5-1 CASRAGTAGSSQETQYF TGCGCCAGCAGAGCCGGGACAGCTGGGTCCAGCCAAGAGACCCAGTACTTC
many TRBJ2-3 . TRBV20-1 CSARGQGMDTQYF TGCAGTGCTAGAGGGCAGGGGATGGATACGCAGTATTTT
many TRBJ1-2 . TRBV5-1 CASSLPSDYGYTF TGCGCCAGCAGCTTACCCAGCGACTATGGCTACACCTTC
many TRBJ1-2 TRBD1 TRBV29-1 CSVGIGTGDGYTF TGCAGCGTTGGAATAGGGACAGGGGATGGCTACACCTTC
many TRBJ2-1 . TRBV19 CASTIPAAGGRMHEQFF TGTGCCAGTACCATACCGGCTGCCGGGGGCCGAATGCATGAGCAGTTCTTC
many TRBJ1-6 TRBD1 TRBV11-2 CASSLGPDRGVGSYNSPLHF TGTGCCAGCAGCTTGGGGCCAGACAGGGGAGTTGGGTCCTATAATTCACCCCTCCACTTT
many TRBJ2-3 . TRBV20-1 CSAAARSGTDTQYF TGCAGTGCTGCCGCGAGGTCGGGCACAGATACGCAGTATTTT
many TRBJ1-2 . TRBV28 CASSSPGGYGYTF TGTGCCAGCAGTTCACCCGGGGGTTATGGCTACACCTTC
. TRBJ1-2 . TRBV5-1 CASSSGDEGYTF TGCGCCAGCAGCTCAGGGGATGAAGGCTACACCTTC
many TRBJ1-1 . TRBV10-3 CAINGPRKDTEAFF TGTGCCATCAACGGGCCACGTAAGGACACTGAAGCTTTCTTT
many TRBJ2-5 TRBD2 TRBV18 CASSPLAGGETQYF TGTGCCAGCTCACCTTTAGCGGGAGGAGAGACCCAGTACTTC
many TRBJ2-2 TRBD1 TRBV6-1 CASRRDRGLGELFF TGTGCCAGCCGGCGGGACAGGGGGCTTGGGGAGCTGTTTTTT
many TRBJ2-3 . TRBV5-5 CASSFLQTSTDTQYF TGTGCCAGCAGCTTTCTTCAGACTAGCACAGATACGCAGTATTTT
many TRBJ2-3 . TRBV12-3/TRBV12-4 CASSLIREDTQYF TGTGCCAGCAGTTTAATCCGGGAGGATACGCAGTATTTT
many TRBJ2-7 . TRBV5-1 CASSFGQRASTYEQYF TGCGCCAGCAGCTTTGGACAGCGGGCTAGCACGTACGAGCAGTACTTC
many TRBJ2-5 . TRBV12-3/TRBV12-4 CAGSKTPSVWTQYF TGTGCCGGATCTAAGACACCCTCAGTGTGGACCCAGTACTTC
many TRBJ2-1 TRBD1 TRBV20-1 CSAKPGTGGNYEQFF TGCAGTGCTAAACCCGGGACAGGGGGCAACTATGAGCAGTTCTTC
many TRBJ1-3 . TRBV6-5 CASSYSGAGNTIYF TGTGCCAGCAGTTACTCGGGGGCCGGAAACACCATATATTTT
many TRBJ2-1 TRBD2 TRBV19 CASSSGRANEQFF TGTGCCAGTAGTAGCGGGAGGGCGAATGAGCAGTTCTTC
many TRBJ1-1 . TRBV20-1 CSANFGLLNTEAFF TGCAGTGCTAACTTCGGTCTTTTGAACACTGAAGCTTTCTTT
many TRBJ2-7 TRBD2 TRBV5-1 CASAFGTSGYEQYF TGCGCCAGTGCCTTCGGGACTAGCGGCTACGAGCAGTACTTC
few TRBJ2-1 TRBD1 TRBV20-1 CSARERPGQGPKQFF TGCAGTGCTAGAGAGAGACCGGGACAGGGACCCAAGCAGTTCTTC
many TRBJ2-1 . TRBV11-2 CASSPIGAGNYNEQFF TGTGCCAGCAGCCCCATAGGGGCAGGTAACTACAATGAGCAGTTCTTC
. TRBJ1-1 TRBD1 TRBV28 CASSFPGQGFNTEAFF TGTGCCAGCAGTTTCCCGGGACAGGGTTTTAACACTGAAGCTTTCTTT
few TRBJ2-1 TRBD2 TRBV24-1 CATSEWKAGGPKSSYNEQFF TGTGCCACCAGCGAATGGAAAGCGGGGGGCCCAAAAAGCTCCTACAATGAGCAGTTCTTC
many TRBJ2-7 TRBD2 TRBV20-1 CSASLFLWTSGSYEQYF TGCAGTGCTAGCCTCTTCCTATGGACTAGCGGGAGTTACGAGCAGTACTTC
many TRBJ1-2 . TRBV6-5 CASNFEGVMGGYTF TGTGCCAGCAATTTTGAGGGGGTGATGGGTGGCTACACCTTC
many TRBJ2-3 TRBD2 TRBV18 CASSPQLAGGVDTQYF TGTGCCAGCTCACCACAACTAGCGGGAGGTGTAGATACGCAGTATTTT
many TRBJ1-6 TRBD1 TRBV3-1 CASSQDSGQSSYNSPLHF TGTGCCAGCAGCCAAGATTCGGGACAGAGCTCCTATAATTCACCCCTCCACTTT
many TRBJ2-5 TRBD2 TRBV5-1 CASSIGTSENQETQYF TGCGCCAGCAGCATAGGGACTAGCGAGAATCAAGAGACCCAGTACTTC
many TRBJ1-2 TRBD1 TRBV20-1 CSASSGTGHGYTF TGCAGTGCTAGTTCTGGGACAGGGCATGGCTACACCTTC
. TRBJ1-1 . TRBV19 CASGSRNTEAFF TGTGCCAGTGGGTCTAGGAACACTGAAGCTTTCTTT
many TRBJ2-7 TRBD2 TRBV5-1 CASSSPGLAKDEQYF TGCGCCAGCAGCTCCCCGGGACTAGCGAAAGACGAGCAGTACTTC
many TRBJ2-1 TRBD2 TRBV5-1 CASSFLAGARNEQFF TGCGCCAGCAGCTTTCTAGCGGGGGCACGGAATGAGCAGTTCTTC
many TRBJ2-1 TRBD2 TRBV29-1 CSVVLAGGQVSF TGCAGCGTTGTGCTAGCGGGGGGCCAGGTGTCCTTC
many TRBJ2-1 TRBD2 TRBV19 CASSNEREASRNEQFF TGTGCCAGTAGTAACGAGCGGGAGGCATCCCGCAATGAGCAGTTCTTC
few TRBJ2-1 . TRBV20-1 CSTGAGTWDEQFF TGCAGTACTGGAGCCGGGACCTGGGATGAGCAGTTCTTC